This entry lists 17 T cell receptor beta chains sequenced from one sample in a study of neoadjuvant nivolumab and ipilimumab in lung cancer. TCRdb keeps only in-frame clones here, not all; method: immunoSEQ multiplex PCR. The sample carries 5,000 to 5,500 clones, around 91% recorded once. The sequencing used blood, collected after neoadjuvant nivolumab, alone or with ipilimumab, at or shortly before surgery. The source of these receptors is an adult with non-small cell lung cancer. Some clones in this sample may be carry-over from other donors' samples.

The V gene is TRBV19, the J gene TRBJ2-7, with TRBD1 as a possible D gene (6 bases). Deletions cut 5 bases from V and 6 bases from J, with 11 bases between. The germline V gene has CDR1 LNHDA and CDR2 SQIVND (reference sequence). This CDR3 comprises 12 residues. Here the CDR3 reads CASSSTGREQYF. Written as DNA, the CDR3 is TGTGCCAGTAGTTCCACAGGGCGCGAGCAGTACTTC.

The chain links TRBV18 to TRBJ2-5; 7 nucleotides align to TRBD1. V dropped 6 bases and J dropped 3; count of bases not matched to a gene: 7. Germline CDR1 is KGHSH and CDR2 is LQKENI. The CDR3 consists of 14 residues. CDR3 loop: CASSTGTAKETQYF. The CDR3 region has the DNA TGTGCCAGCTCGACCGGGACAGCAAAAGAGACCCAGTACTTC.

The chain links TRBV11-2 to TRBJ2-7, with D possibly being TRBD2 (6 bases). The CDR3 covers 15 residues. V dropped 1 base and J dropped 1 base, with 11 bases sitting between them. In germline, CDR1 is SGHAT, CDR2 FQNNGV. The CDR3 loop reads CASSLGGTSSYEQYF. The CDR3 nucleotides are TGTGCCAGCAGCTTAGGGGGGACTTCATCCTACGAGCAGTACTTC.

V is TRBV11-3 and J is TRBJ2-1; weak D call: TRBD1 (7 bases). This CDR3 spans 15 amino acids. Germline values: CDR1 SGHNT, CDR2 YENEEA. V lost 1 base and J 4 bases, leaving 11 bases between the germline ends. The CDR3: CASSLGQGGYNEQFF. CDR3 DNA sequence: TGTGCCAGCAGCTTAGGGCAGGGGGGTTACAATGAGCAGTTCTTC.

The chain couples TRBV18 to TRBJ2-1, with 7 nucleotides matching TRBD2. Losses at the gene ends were 0 bases for V and 7 bases for J; bases not matched to a gene: 9. The length of the CDR3 is 16 residues. CDR1 is KGHSH and CDR2 is LQKENI in the germline V gene. The CDR3 coding sequence is TGTGCCAGCTCACCACCGAATAGCGGGCTTAGAAATGAGCAGTTCTTC. It yields the protein CASSPPNSGLRNEQFF.

This rearrangement joins TRBV5-1 to TRBJ2-5; 10 positions agree with TRBD2. Germline lookup yields CDR1 SGHRS and CDR2 YFSETQ. The V segment lost 3 bases and the J segment 5 bases; nucleotides outside the gene matches: 7. The CDR3 loop spans 15 amino acids. The CDR3 DNA is TGCGCCAGCAGCTCCTGGACTAGCGGAAAGGAGACCCAGTACTTC. Its translation is CASSSWTSGKETQYF.

The chain has TRBV6-5 and TRBJ2-2; 8 positions match TRBD2. The CDR3 is 15 amino acids. The ends lost 6 bases at V and 2 bases at J; junction bases unmatched: 5. Germline V gives CDR1 MNHEY, CDR2 SVGAGI. The CDR3 DNA is TGTGCCAGCAGCAAGCGGGAGACTAACACCGGGGAGCTGTTTTTT. Protein: CASSKRETNTGELFF.

The gene calls are TRBV14 and TRBJ2-5, with unresolved D. This CDR3 has 15 amino acids. Trimming removed 4 bases from V and 0 bases from J, with 12 bases in between. Germline V gene lookup returns CDR1 SGHDN and CDR2 FVKESK. Here the CDR3 DNA reads TGTGCCAGCAGCCTTAATAGCTTGTACCAAGAGACCCAGTACTTC. It encodes CASSLNSLYQETQYF.

The gene calls are TRBV9 and TRBJ2-2; D possibly corresponds to TRBD1 (5 bases). Looked up from germline, CDR1 is SGDLS and CDR2 is YYNGEE. The CDR3 loop spans 15 amino acids. V was trimmed by 1 base and J by 1 base, leaving 8 bases between them. The CDR3 spells CASSVKGKNTGELFF. The DNA of the CDR3 is TGTGCCAGCAGCGTAAAGGGGAAGAACACCGGGGAGCTGTTTTTT.

The chain is built from TRBV7-2 and TRBJ2-2, with 7 bases that match TRBD2. The V gene's germline CDR1 is SGHTA and CDR2 FQGNSA. The CDR3 contains 17 residues. After removal of 5 bases from V and 4 bases from J, the junction contained 13 bases not matched to a gene. CDR3 coding DNA: TGTGCCAGCAGCGCCGGGGTAGCGGGTCAGGGCACCGGGGAGCTGTTTTTT. Translation gives CASSAGVAGQGTGELFF.

In its sample, this clone was seen once. The J gene is TRBJ2-2, the V gene TRBV4-1; 9 bases align to TRBD1. Germline assignment: CDR1 MGHRA and CDR2 YSYEKL. The CDR3 totals 19 residues. V was pared by 2 bases and J by 3 bases, with 13 bases of the junction left unmatched. The CDR3 DNA sequence: TGCGCCAGCAGCCAACAGGCTGCCGGGACAGGGTTTGACACCGGGGAGCTGTTTTTT. Amino acids: CASSQQAAGTGFDTGELFF.

The chain couples TRBV5-8 to TRBJ1-2; weak D call: TRBD1 (6 bases). CDR1 SGHTS and CDR2 YDEGEE come from the germline V gene. The CDR3 has 17 amino acids. V lost 0 bases, J lost 5 bases, and 20 bases lay in between. In nucleotides, the CDR3 is TGTGCCAGCAGCTTGGAGACAGGCCGTTGGAAAGTATATGGCTACACCTTC. Translation gives CASSLETGRWKVYGYTF.

The chain combines TRBV5-6 with TRBJ2-3, with 10 nucleotides matching TRBD2. The germline V gene encodes CDR1 SGHDT and CDR2 YYEEEE. Trimming at V came to 3 bases and at J to 13 bases, leaving 5 bases not matched to a gene. The CDR3 is 12 residues long. The DNA for the CDR3 is TGTGCCAGCAGCTCCCCGGGACTAGCGAAGTATTTT. This codes for CASSSPGLAKYF. Full variable domain (missing parts from reference TRBV5-6 and TRBJ2-3): DAGVTQSPTHLIKTRGQQVTLRCSPKSGHDTVSWYQQALGQGPQFIFQYYEEEERQRGNFPDRFSGHQFPNYSSELNVNALLLGDSALYLCASSSPGLAKYFGPGTRLTVL.

The V and J genes are TRBV3-2 and TRBJ2-7. TRBV3-2 represents a pseudogene. The CDR3 runs to 8 residues. The CDR3 nucleotides read TGTGCCAGCAGTTCGCAGTACTTC. It encodes CASSSQYF.

The chain couples TRBV2 to TRBJ2-7; TRBD2 might be the D (6 bases). The CDR3 covers 14 residues. V lost 6 bases and J lost 2, with 14 bases in between. The V gene's germline CDR1 is SNHLY and CDR2 FYNNEI. Written as DNA, the CDR3 is TGTGCCAGCAGGAAGGGACTGACAACCTACGAGCAGTACTTC. Translation gives CASRKGLTTYEQYF.

In DNA form, the CDR3 reads TGTGCCTGGAGTGGGCAGGGCAATCAGCCCCAGCATTTT. Protein: CAWSGQGNQPQHF. The chain has TRBV30 and TRBJ1-5; unclear D gene. This CDR3 region has 13 residues. V was clipped by 1 base and J by 2 bases, with 6 bases between them. CDR1 is GTSNPN, CDR2 SVGIG, per germline (reference sequence).

This chain connects TRBV5-6 to TRBJ1-1, with TRBD1 matching 8 bases. Trimming removed 4 bases from V and 4 bases from J; junction bases left unmatched: 6. CDR1 and CDR2 from the germline V gene are SGHDT and YYEEEE. The CDR3 consists of 14 residues. The CDR3 bases are TGTGCCAGCAGCACAACAGGGGGTAGCACTGAAGCTTTCTTT. Its protein product is CASSTTGGSTEAFF.